The 15 T cell receptor beta chains in this list originate from one sample, sequenced in a study of early T cells in non-severe SARS-CoV-2 infection. TCRdb analysed the 5' RACE reads with MiXCR anew, one entry per CDR3 protein. The sample gives fewer than 100,000 distinct CDR3 sequences, less than 20% of which show up once; 2.9% is in the top ten. The sample was whole blood. All receptors come from an adult who was a healthcare worker with PCR-confirmed SARS-CoV-2 infection or an uninfected control (not recorded which).

This clonotype was detected a few times. CDR3 sequence reads: CASSAPPQGTYEQYF. The CDR3 DNA sequence: TGTGCCAGCAGCGCCCCGCCTCAGGGGACCTACGAGCAGTACTTC. The chain links TRBV14 to TRBJ2-7, with D perhaps matching TRBD1 (6 bases). The CDR3 has 15 amino acids. The V gene lost 5 bases and the J gene lost 2 bases, with 16 bases spanning the gap. Germline lookup yields CDR1 SGHDN and CDR2 FVKESK.

The chain joins TRBV7-9 to TRBJ2-7; 11 nucleotides align to TRBD2. From germline, CDR1 is SEHNR and CDR2 FQNEAQ (reference sequence). Germline trimming cut 5 bases from V and 5 bases from J; bases unmatched to any gene: 14. The CDR3 has 17 amino acids. The CDR3 spells CASSHLLAGVYYDEQYF. The CDR3 nucleotides are TGTGCCAGCAGCCACCTACTAGCGGGAGTTTACTACGACGAGCAGTACTTC.

The chain joins TRBV5-4 to TRBJ2-7, with 9 positions matching TRBD1. Per the germline V gene, CDR1 is SGHNT and CDR2 is YYREEE (reference sequence). Trimming at V came to 2 bases and at J to 7 bases, leaving 10 bases not matched to a gene. CDR3 length equals 15 residues. The CDR3 DNA follows: TGTGCCAGCAGCTTAGAAAGCGGGACAGGGCGGGAGCAGTACTTC. This translates into CASSLESGTGREQYF.

This clonotype was recorded a few times. The chain employs TRBV7-2 and TRBJ1-2; D remains ambiguous. The CDR3 length is 14 residues. Germline V gene data show CDR1 as SGHTA and CDR2 as FQGNSA. V lost 3 bases to trimming and J lost 6 bases, with 14 bases between them. The DNA of the CDR3 is TGTGCCAGCAGCTTCAAACTCAGAAGTCATGGCTACACCTTC. Protein product: CASSFKLRSHGYTF.

This clonotype has a handful of counts. V and J are TRBV6-6 and TRBJ2-1, with 8 bases aligning to TRBD2. The CDR3 spans 14 residues. Trimming at V came to 3 bases and at J to 8 bases, leaving 6 bases not matched to a gene. Germline V gives CDR1 MNHNY, CDR2 SVGAGI (reference sequence). This chain's CDR3 is CASSYQRERHEQFF. Written as DNA, the CDR3 is TGTGCCAGCAGTTATCAGCGGGAGAGGCATGAGCAGTTCTTC.

The V and J genes are TRBV27 and TRBJ2-1; D call uncertain. Germline values: CDR1 MNHEY, CDR2 SMNVEV (reference sequence). Trimming cost V 6 bases and J 1 base, with 13 bases left between them. The CDR3 is 15 amino acids. DNA of the CDR3: TGTGCCAGCAGACAGAACGTCGGATCCTACAATGAGCAGTTCTTC. This sequence encodes CASRQNVGSYNEQFF.

This chain links TRBV28 with TRBJ1-4; 7 bases map to TRBD1. Germline loops: CDR1 MDHEN, CDR2 SYDVKM. Trimming took 6 bases from V and 6 from J; bases not matched to a gene: 10. CDR3 length equals 15 residues. CDR3 residues: CASRKPGQRHEKLFF. The CDR3 region has the DNA TGTGCCAGCAGGAAACCGGGACAGAGGCATGAAAAACTGTTTTTT.

The chain uses TRBV6-5 and TRBJ2-5; the D gene is possibly TRBD2 (6 bases). The CDR3 loop spans 15 amino acids. CDR1 MNHEY and CDR2 SVGAGI come from the germline V gene. V was shortened by 5 bases and J by 7 bases, with 20 bases between the two germline ends. The CDR3 sequence is CASSSLTAGRGTQYF. CDR3 coding DNA: TGTGCCAGCAGTAGCTTGACGGCGGGACGAGGGACCCAGTACTTC.

This clonotype was seen a handful of times. V gene TRBV5-1 combines with J gene TRBJ2-3; D perhaps matches TRBD1 (5 bases). V lost 4 bases and J lost 4, with 16 bases in between. This CDR3 is 15 amino acids long. The V gene's germline CDR1 is SGHRS and CDR2 YFSETQ. CDR3 amino acids: CASSGRRLGADTQYF. CDR3 DNA sequence: TGCGCCAGCAGCGGGCGGCGCTTAGGGGCAGATACGCAGTATTTT.

The V and J genes are TRBV6-6 and TRBJ2-7; either TRBD1 or TRBD2 may fit D (5 bases each). The CDR3 length is 14 residues. Per the germline V gene, CDR1 is MNHNY and CDR2 is SVGAGI (reference sequence). The V gene lost 4 bases and the J gene lost 5 bases, with 15 bases spanning the gap. CDR3 region: CASSSVGAPNEQYF. CDR3 bases: TGTGCCAGCAGTTCCGTCGGGGCTCCCAACGAGCAGTACTTC.

This chain joins TRBV20-1 and TRBJ2-7; TRBD1 is a possible D gene (5 bases). The germline CDR1 and CDR2 sequences are DFQATT and SNEGSKA (reference sequence). Trimming shortened V by 7 bases and J by 1 base, and 11 bases separated the two germline ends. CDR3 size: 12 residues. The CDR3 spells CSGGRASYEQYF. In nucleotides, the CDR3 is TGCAGTGGGGGCCGCGCGTCCTACGAGCAGTACTTC.

The chain links TRBV7-3 to TRBJ2-1, with 8 nucleotides matching TRBD2. The length of the CDR3 is 15 residues. Trimming removed 6 bases from V and 4 bases from J; junction bases left unmatched: 8. Germline V gene data show CDR1 as SGHTA and CDR2 as FQGTGA. The CDR3, as DNA: TGTGCCAGCAGTTCAACGACTAGCGAATACAATGAGCAGTTCTTC. This gives the protein CASSSTTSEYNEQFF.

The chain joins TRBV9 to TRBJ2-7; 12 bases are a match to TRBD2. With V trimmed by 4 bases and J by 4 bases, 6 bases remained unmatched. The CDR3 covers 15 residues. Germline V gene sequence: CDR1 SGDLS, CDR2 YYNGEE. This chain's CDR3 is CASSPETSGSYEQYF. The CDR3 DNA is TGTGCCAGCAGCCCCGAGACTAGCGGGAGTTACGAGCAGTACTTC.

This clonotype was seen a few times. The chain recombines TRBV7-9 with TRBJ2-6, with a tentative D call TRBD2 (5 bases). Germline loops: CDR1 SEHNR, CDR2 FQNEAQ (reference sequence). This CDR3 is 15 amino acids long. The ends were cut back, 9 bases at V and 2 bases at J, with 14 bases in the middle. This CDR3 reads CASRAEEAGANVLTF. The CDR3, as DNA: TGTGCCAGTCGCGCCGAGGAGGCTGGGGCCAACGTCCTGACTTTC.

The J gene is TRBJ2-5, the V gene TRBV13, with D perhaps matching TRBD1 (6 bases). This CDR3 spans 14 amino acids. V shed 5 bases and J shed 2 bases, with 12 bases lying between them. Germline CDR1 and CDR2: PRHDT and FYEKMQ (reference sequence). This CDR3 reads CASSQGQRQETQYF. CDR3 nucleotide sequence: TGTGCCAGCAGCCAAGGACAGAGACAAGAGACCCAGTACTTC.